This entry lists 8 T cell receptor beta chains sequenced from one sample in a study of blood T cells in healthy people across ages. A sample-barcoded 5' primer and a J-beta primer mix were used in a second PCR of roughly 6 to 11 cycles. Each CDR3 protein gets one entry after TCRdb re-called the 5' RACE reads with MiXCR. Here the sample spans more than 1 million distinct CDR3 sequences, over 35% being singletons. Material: blood. The source is a woman aged 55-69 years in good health.

This clonotype was observed a single time. The chain recombines TRBV20-1 with TRBJ2-7; 8 bases fit TRBD2. Germline CDR1 is DFQATT and CDR2 is SNEGSKA (reference sequence). V lost 0 bases, J lost 1 base, and 8 bases stayed unmatched. There are 16 residues in the CDR3. In DNA, the CDR3 is TGCAGTGCTAGAGAGCCCGTAGCGGGAAAATCCTACGAGCAGTACTTC. Translation gives CSAREPVAGKSYEQYF.

There are a few counts of this clonotype. The rearrangement joins TRBV6-1 to TRBJ2-7; D is possibly TRBD2 (6 bases). There are 15 residues in the CDR3. Germline CDR1 reads MNHNS; CDR2 reads SASEGT. Trimming pared 7 bases from V and 3 bases from J, leaving 19 bases between. CDR3 coding DNA: TGTGCCAGCACCCAAGATAGAGGGAGGAGCTACGAGCAGTACTTC. This gives the protein CASTQDRGRSYEQYF.

This clonotype has more than one count but fewer than ten. V usage is TRBV9 and J usage is TRBJ1-1; 10 positions agree with TRBD1. CDR1 is SGDLS, CDR2 YYNGEE, per germline. The CDR3 consists of 15 residues. Trimming cost V 0 bases and J 4 bases; bases outside gene matches: 3. The CDR3 sequence: CASSVGRTGGTEAFF. DNA of the CDR3: TGTGCCAGCAGCGTAGGGCGGACAGGGGGCACTGAAGCTTTCTTT.

The chain joins TRBV6-6 to TRBJ2-2; D not resolved. Trimming left V 6 bases short and J 1 base short, with 9 bases between. This CDR3 contains 14 residues. CDR1 is MNHNY, CDR2 SVGAGI, per germline (reference sequence). The chain's CDR3 is CASSRHENTGELFF. The CDR3 DNA reads as TGTGCCAGCAGCCGTCACGAGAACACCGGGGAGCTGTTTTTT.

The sample holds a few counts of this clonotype. The chain has TRBV25-1 and TRBJ2-1; 7 bases line up with TRBD2. From germline, CDR1 is MGHDK and CDR2 SYGVNS. The CDR3 has 16 residues. The ends lost 3 bases at V and 4 bases at J; junction bases unmatched: 9. The CDR3 here is CASSDPGTTKYNEQFF. DNA for the CDR3: TGTGCCAGCAGTGATCCCGGGACTACGAAGTACAATGAGCAGTTCTTC.

This clonotype was detected once. One end of the junction does not line up with germline, which may come from a read error. The V and J genes are TRBV2 and TRBJ2-5; D is perhaps TRBD2 (5 bases). The CDR3 is made up of 18 amino acids. Germline CDR1 and CDR2: SNHLY and FYNNEI. CDR3 bases: TGTGCCAGCAGTGAAGGTTTTGGTCGAGGGAAAGGAGGAGAGGCCCAGTACTTC. Encoded protein: CASSEGFGRGKGGEAQYF.

The chain recombines TRBV15 with TRBJ2-1, with 7 bases matching TRBD2. The CDR3 runs 17 residues. V gave up 8 bases and J gave up 0 bases; unmatched junction bases: 13. Germline V gene lookup returns CDR1 LNHNV and CDR2 YYDKDF (reference sequence). The CDR3 nucleotides read TGTGCCACCGGCGGCGGGAGCCATCCCCGCTCCTACAATGAGCAGTTCTTC. Encoded protein: CATGGGSHPRSYNEQFF.

A few counts support this clonotype. This chain connects TRBV5-5 to TRBJ2-3; D may be TRBD1 or TRBD2 (5 bases each). Trimming took off 3 bases at V and 2 bases at J, with 13 bases between the two ends. CDR1 and CDR2 from the germline V gene are SGHKS and YYEKEE (reference sequence). CDR3 length: 15 residues. This chain's CDR3 is CASSWRAGTTDTQYF. The CDR3 DNA reads as TGTGCCAGCAGCTGGCGAGCTGGGACCACAGATACGCAGTATTTT.